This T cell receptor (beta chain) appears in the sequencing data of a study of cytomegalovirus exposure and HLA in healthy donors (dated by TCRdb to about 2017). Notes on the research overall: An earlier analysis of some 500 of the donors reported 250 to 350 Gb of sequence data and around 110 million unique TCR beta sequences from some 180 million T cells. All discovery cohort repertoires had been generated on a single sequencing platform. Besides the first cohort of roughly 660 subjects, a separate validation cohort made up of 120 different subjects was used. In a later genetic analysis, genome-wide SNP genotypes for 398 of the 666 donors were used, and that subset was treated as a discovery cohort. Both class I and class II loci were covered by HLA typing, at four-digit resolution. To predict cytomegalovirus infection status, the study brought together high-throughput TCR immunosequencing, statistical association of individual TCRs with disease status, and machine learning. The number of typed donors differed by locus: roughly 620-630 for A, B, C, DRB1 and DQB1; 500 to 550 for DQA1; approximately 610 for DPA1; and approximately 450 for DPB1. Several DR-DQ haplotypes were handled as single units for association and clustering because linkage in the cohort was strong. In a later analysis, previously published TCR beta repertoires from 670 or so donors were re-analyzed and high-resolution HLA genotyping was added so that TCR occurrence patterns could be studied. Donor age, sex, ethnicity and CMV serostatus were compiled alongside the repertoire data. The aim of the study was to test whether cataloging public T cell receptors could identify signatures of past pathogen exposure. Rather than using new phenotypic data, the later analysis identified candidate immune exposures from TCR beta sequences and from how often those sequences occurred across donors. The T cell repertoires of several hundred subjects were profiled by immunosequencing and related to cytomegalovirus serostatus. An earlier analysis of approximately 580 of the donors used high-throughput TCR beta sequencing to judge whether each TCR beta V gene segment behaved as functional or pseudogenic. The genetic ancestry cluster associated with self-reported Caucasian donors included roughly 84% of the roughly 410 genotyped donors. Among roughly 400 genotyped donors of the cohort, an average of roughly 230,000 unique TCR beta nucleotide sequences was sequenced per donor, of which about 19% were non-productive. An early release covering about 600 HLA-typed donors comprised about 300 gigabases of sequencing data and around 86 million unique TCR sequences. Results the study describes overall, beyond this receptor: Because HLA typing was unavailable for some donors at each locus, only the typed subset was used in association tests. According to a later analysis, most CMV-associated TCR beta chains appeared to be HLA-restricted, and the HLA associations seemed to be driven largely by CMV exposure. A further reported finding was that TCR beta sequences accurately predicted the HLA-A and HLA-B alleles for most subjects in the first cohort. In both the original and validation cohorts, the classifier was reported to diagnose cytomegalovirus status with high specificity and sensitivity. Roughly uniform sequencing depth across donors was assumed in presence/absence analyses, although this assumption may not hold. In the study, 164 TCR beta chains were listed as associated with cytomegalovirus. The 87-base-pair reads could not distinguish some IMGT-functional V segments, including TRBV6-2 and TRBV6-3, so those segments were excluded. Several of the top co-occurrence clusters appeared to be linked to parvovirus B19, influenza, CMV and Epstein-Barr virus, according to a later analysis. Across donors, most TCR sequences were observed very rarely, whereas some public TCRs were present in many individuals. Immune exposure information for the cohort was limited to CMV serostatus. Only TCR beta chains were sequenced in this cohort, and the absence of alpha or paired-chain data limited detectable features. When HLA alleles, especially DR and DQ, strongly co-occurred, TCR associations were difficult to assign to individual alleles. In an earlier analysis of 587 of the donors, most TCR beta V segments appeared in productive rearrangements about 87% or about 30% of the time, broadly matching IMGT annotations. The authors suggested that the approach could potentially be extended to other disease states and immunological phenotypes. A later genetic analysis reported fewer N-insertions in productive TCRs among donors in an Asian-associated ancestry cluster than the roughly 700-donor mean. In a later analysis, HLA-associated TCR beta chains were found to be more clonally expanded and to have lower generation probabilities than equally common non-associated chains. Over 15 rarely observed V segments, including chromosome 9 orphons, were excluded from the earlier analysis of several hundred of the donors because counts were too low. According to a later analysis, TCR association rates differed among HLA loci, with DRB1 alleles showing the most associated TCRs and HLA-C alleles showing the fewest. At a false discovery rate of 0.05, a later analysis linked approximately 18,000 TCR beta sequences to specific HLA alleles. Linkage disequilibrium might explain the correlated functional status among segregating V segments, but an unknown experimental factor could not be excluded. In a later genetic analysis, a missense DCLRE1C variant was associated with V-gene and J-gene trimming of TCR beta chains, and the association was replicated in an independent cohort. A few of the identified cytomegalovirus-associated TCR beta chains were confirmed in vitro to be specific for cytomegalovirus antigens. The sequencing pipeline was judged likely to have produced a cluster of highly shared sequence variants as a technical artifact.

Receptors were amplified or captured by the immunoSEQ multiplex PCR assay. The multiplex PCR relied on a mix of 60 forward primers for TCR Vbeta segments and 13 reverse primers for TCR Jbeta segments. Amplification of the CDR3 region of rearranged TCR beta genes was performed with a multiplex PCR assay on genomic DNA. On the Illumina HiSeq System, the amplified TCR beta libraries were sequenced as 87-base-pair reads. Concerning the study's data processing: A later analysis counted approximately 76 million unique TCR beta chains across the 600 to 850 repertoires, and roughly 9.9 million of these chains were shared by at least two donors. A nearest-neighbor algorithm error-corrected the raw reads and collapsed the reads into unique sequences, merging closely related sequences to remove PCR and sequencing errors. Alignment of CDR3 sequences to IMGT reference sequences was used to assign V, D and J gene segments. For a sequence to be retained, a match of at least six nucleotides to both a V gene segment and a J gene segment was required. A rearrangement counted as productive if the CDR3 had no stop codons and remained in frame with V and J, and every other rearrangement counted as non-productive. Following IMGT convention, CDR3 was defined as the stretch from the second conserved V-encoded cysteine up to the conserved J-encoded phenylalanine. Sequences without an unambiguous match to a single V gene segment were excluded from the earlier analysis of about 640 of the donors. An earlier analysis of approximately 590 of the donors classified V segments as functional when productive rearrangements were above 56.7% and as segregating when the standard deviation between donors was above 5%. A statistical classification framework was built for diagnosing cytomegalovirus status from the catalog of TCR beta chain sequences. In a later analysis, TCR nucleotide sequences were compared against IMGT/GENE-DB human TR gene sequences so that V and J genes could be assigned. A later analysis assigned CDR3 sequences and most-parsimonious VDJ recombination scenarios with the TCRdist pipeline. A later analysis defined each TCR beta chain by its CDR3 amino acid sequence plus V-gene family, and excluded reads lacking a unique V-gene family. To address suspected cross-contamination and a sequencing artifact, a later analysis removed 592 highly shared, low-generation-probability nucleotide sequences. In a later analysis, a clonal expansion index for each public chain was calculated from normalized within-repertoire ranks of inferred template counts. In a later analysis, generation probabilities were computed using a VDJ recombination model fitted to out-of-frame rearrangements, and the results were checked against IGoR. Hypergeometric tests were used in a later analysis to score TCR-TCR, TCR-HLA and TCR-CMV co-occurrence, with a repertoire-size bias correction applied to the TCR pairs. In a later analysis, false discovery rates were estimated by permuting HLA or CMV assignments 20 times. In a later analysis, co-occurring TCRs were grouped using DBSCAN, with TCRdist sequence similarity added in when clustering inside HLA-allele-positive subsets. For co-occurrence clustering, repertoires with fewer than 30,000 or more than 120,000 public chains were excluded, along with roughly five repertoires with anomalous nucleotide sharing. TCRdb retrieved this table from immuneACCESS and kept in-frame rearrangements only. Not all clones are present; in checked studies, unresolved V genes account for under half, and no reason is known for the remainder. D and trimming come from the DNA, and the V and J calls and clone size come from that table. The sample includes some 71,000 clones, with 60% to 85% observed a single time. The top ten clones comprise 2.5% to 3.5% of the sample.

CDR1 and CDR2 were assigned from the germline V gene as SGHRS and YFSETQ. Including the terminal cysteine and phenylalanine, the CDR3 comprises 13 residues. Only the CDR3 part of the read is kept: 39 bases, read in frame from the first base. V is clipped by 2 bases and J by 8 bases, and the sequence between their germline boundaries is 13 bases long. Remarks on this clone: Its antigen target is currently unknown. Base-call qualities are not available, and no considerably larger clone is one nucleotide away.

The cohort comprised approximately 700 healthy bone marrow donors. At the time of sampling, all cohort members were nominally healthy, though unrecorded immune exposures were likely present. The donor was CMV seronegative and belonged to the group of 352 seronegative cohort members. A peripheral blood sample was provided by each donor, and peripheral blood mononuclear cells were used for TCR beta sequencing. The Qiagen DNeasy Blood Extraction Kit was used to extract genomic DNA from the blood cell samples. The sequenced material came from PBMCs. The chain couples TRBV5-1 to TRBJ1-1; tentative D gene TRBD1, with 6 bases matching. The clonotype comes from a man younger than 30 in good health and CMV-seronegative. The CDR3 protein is CASSFGGRVEAFF. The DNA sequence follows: TGCGCCAGCAGCTTCGGGGGGCGGGTAGAAGCTTTCTTT.